The clone carrying this T cell receptor (beta chain) is labeled as medium-sized (0.01 to 0.1%). Antigen unknown. V dropped 5 bases and J dropped 5; count of bases not matched to a gene: 10. CDR3 length: 15 residues. CDR1 and CDR2 (germline): SGHNT, YENEEA. Documented time point: sample taken at primary tumor resection. The input material, whole RNA from tumor, nontumor lung or frozen PBMC, was sequenced unsorted. MiXCR, run by TCRdb on the 5' RACE reads, gives a single entry per CDR3 protein. The table has approximately 4,300 distinct CDR3 sequences, under 7% seen once. The source of the sample is a study of spatial heterogeneity in lung cancer. Study summary: Within tumor regions, the number of TCR transcripts tracked closely with a T cell module score obtained from matched bulk RNA-seq.

Study findings and constraints: Expanded alpha and beta TCR counts within tumors tracked tumor mutation counts. Tallies of expanded TCRs, which were sorted into ubiquitous and regional groups, correlated with counts of ubiquitous and regional nonsynonymous mutations, respectively.

The sequencing here drew on lung tumor tissue, taken at surgery. This receptor was obtained from a male donor with early-stage non-small cell lung cancer. This chain links TRBV11-3 with TRBJ2-3; 7 nucleotides agree with TRBD2. Here the CDR3 DNA reads TGTGCCAGCAGCCATGGGGGGGACTACGTAGATACGCAGTATTTT. Amino acid sequence: CASSHGGDYVDTQYF.